This T cell receptor beta chain was found in a study of T-cell memory formation after mild COVID-19. Study-level findings and limits: Among clones contracting day 15 to 85, CD4/CD8 was balanced, whereas later expanders leaned CD4+. SARS-CoV-2 specificity was not confirmed for second-wave clones peaking on day 37.

This clonotype has only a few counts. Its antigen is as yet unknown. From germline, CDR1 is DFQATT and CDR2 SNEGSKA (reference sequence). This CDR3 comprises 15 residues. J was trimmed by 2 bases and V by 1 base; bases with no gene match: 4. A single record per CDR3 protein comes from TCRdb applying MiXCR to the 5' RACE reads. The top ten hold around 12% of the sample, which has under 650,000 distinct CDR3 sequences, 18% seen once. The sample consisted of PBMCs or a T cell subset sorted from them (not recorded which). The chain has TRBV20-1 and TRBJ2-1; 8 nucleotides agree with TRBD2. The TCR originated in an adult woman who had mild COVID-19 (a few samples of this study predate the infection). Cell type and time point are not known. The CDR3 DNA reads as TGCAGTGCTAGAGTGGGCGGGGGGACCTACAATGAGCAGTTCTTC. It is translated as CSARVGGGTYNEQFF.